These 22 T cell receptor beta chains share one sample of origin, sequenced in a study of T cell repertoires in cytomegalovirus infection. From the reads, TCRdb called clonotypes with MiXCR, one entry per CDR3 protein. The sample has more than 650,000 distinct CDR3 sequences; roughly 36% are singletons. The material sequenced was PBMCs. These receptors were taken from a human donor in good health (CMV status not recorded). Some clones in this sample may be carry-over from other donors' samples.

The CDR3 DNA is TGTGCCAGCAGTCCCCTCGGACTAGCGGGAGCTACAGATACGCAGTATTTT. It translates to CASSPLGLAGATDTQYF. The V and J genes are TRBV27 and TRBJ2-3; 13 bases agree with TRBD2. The V gene's germline CDR1 is MNHEY and CDR2 SMNVEV (reference sequence). The CDR3 totals 17 residues. V was pared by 5 bases and J by 3 bases, with 8 bases of the junction left unmatched.

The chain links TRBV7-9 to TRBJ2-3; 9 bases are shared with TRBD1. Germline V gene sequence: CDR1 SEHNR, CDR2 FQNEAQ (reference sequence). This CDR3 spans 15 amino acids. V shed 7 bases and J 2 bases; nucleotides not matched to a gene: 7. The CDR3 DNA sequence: TGTGCCAGCACCACGGGACAGGGATACACAGATACGCAGTATTTT. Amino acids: CASTTGQGYTDTQYF. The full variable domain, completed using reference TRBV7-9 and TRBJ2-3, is DTGVSQNPRHKITKRGQNVTFRCDPISEHNRLYWYRQTLGQGPEFLTYFQNEAQLEKSRLLSDRFSAERPKGSFSTLEIQRTEQGDSAMYLCASTTGQGYTDTQYFGPGTRLTVL.

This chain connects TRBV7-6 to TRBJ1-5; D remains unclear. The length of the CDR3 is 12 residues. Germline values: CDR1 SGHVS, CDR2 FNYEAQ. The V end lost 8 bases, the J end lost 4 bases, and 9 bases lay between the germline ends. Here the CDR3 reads CASGDGNQPQHF. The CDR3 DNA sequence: TGTGCCAGCGGAGACGGTAATCAGCCCCAGCATTTT.

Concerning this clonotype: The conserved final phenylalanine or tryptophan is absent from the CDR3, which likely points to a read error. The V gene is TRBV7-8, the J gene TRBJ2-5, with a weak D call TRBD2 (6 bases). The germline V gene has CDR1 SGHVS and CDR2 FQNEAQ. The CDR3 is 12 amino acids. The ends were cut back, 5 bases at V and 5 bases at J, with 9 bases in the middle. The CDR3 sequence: CASSATRETQYY. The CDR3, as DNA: TGTGCCAGCAGCGCGACTAGGGAGACCCAGTACTAC.

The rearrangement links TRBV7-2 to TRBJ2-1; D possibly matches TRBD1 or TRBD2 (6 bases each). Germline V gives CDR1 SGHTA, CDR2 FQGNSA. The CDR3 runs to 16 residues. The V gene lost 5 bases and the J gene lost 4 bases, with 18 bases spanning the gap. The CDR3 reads CASSPPVGGLYNEQFF. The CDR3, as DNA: TGTGCCAGCAGCCCCCCGGTGGGGGGCCTTTACAATGAGCAGTTCTTC.

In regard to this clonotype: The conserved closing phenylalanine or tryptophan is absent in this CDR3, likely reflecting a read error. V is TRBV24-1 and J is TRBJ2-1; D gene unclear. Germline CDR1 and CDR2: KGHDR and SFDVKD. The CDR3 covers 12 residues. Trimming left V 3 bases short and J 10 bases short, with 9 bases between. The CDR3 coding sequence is TGTGCCACCAGTGATCCGACCAACGAGCAGTTCTGC. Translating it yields CATSDPTNEQFC.

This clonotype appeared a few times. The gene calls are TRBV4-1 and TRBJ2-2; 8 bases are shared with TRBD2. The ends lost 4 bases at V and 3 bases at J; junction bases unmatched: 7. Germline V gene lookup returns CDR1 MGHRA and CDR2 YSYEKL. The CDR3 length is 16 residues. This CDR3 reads CASSPEAGEHTGELFF. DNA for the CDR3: TGCGCCAGCAGCCCCGAAGCGGGAGAGCACACCGGGGAGCTGTTTTTT.

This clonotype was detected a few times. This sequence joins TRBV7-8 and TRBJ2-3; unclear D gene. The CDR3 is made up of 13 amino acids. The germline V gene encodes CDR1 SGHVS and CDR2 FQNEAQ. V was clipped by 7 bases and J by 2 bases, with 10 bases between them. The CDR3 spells CASIRGLTDTQYF. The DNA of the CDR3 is TGTGCCAGCATCCGAGGTCTCACAGATACGCAGTATTTT.

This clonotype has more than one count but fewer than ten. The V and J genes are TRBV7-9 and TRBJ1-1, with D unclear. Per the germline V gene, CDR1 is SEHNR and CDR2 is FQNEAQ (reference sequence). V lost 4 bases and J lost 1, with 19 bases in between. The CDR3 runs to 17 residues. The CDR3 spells CASSSPGEVDWNTEAFF. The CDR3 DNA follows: TGTGCCAGCAGCTCCCCCGGGGAGGTGGATTGGAACACTGAAGCTTTCTTT.

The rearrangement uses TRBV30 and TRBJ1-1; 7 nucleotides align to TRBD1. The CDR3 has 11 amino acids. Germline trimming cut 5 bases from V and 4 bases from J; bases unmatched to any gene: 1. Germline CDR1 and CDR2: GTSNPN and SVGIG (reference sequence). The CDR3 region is CAWDRATEAFF. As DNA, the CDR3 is TGTGCCTGGGACAGGGCCACTGAAGCTTTCTTT.

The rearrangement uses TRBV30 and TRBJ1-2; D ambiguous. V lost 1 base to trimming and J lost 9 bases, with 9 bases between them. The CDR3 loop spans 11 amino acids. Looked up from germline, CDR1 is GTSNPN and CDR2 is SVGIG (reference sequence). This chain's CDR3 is CAWSGVTSYTF. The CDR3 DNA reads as TGTGCCTGGAGTGGAGTAACTAGCTACACCTTC.

Here the CDR3 reads CASSEKAEINEKLFF. The DNA of the CDR3 is TGTGCCAGCAGTGAAAAGGCAGAGATTAATGAAAAACTGTTTTTT. The gene calls are TRBV2 and TRBJ1-4, with D unresolved. The V gene lost 2 bases and the J gene lost 4 bases, with 11 bases spanning the gap. Germline CDR1 SNHLY, CDR2 FYNNEI. The CDR3 is 15 amino acids.

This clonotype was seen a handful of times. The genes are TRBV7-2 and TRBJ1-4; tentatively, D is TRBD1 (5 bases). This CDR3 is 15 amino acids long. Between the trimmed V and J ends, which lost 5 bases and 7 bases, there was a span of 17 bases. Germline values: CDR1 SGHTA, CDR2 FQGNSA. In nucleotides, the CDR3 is TGTGCCAGCAGCGGGCAGGGAGGGATAGGTGAAAAACTGTTTTTT. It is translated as CASSGQGGIGEKLFF.

Here the CDR3 reads CASSYFGGPSYGYTF. CDR3 DNA: TGTGCCAGCAGTTATTTTGGAGGCCCCTCCTATGGCTACACCTTC. This sequence joins TRBV6-6 and TRBJ1-2, with unresolved D. This CDR3 region has 15 residues. With 3 bases removed from V and 4 bases from J, the gap between germline ends came to 15 bases. Germline assignment: CDR1 MNHNY and CDR2 SVGAGI (reference sequence).

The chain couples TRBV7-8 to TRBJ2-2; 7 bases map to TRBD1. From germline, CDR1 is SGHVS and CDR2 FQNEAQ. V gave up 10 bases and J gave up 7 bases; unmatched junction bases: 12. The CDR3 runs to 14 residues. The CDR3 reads CATTNRGLVGELFF. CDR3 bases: TGTGCCACCACGAACAGGGGTTTGGTCGGGGAGCTGTTTTTT.

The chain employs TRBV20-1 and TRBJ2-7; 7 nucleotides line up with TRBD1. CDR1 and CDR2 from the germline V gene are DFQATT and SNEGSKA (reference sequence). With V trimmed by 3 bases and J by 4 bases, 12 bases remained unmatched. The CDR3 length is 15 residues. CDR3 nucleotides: TGCAGTGCTAGGGCCCAACAGGGGATTGATTACGAGCAGTACTTC. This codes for CSARAQQGIDYEQYF.

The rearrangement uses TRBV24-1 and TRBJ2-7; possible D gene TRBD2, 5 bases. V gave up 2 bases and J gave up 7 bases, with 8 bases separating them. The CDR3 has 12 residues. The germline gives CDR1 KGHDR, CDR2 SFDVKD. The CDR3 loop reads CATSDWGEEQYF. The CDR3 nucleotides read TGTGCCACCAGTGATTGGGGAGAAGAGCAGTACTTC.

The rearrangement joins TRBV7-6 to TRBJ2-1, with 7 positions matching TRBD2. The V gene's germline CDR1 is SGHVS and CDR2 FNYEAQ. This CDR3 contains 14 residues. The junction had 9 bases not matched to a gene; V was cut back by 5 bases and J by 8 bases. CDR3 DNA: TGTGCCAGCAGCCCCCGCGGGAGTGTCCATGAGCAGTTCTTC. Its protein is CASSPRGSVHEQFF.

The CDR3 DNA is TGTGCCAGCAGCTTAGGCTTGACAGCCTACAATGAGCAGTTCTTC. Translated, it gives CASSLGLTAYNEQFF. The gene calls are TRBV7-4 and TRBJ2-1; D is perhaps TRBD1 (5 bases). CDR1 SGHVT and CDR2 SQSDAQ come from the germline V gene. The CDR3 contains 15 residues. With 1 base removed from V and 2 bases from J, the gap between germline ends came to 9 bases.

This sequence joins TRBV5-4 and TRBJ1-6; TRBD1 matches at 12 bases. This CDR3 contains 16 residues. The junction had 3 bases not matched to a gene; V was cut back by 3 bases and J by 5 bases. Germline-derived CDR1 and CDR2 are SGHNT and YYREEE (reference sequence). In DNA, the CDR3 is TGTGCCAGCAGCTCAGGGACAGGGGGCGATAATTCACCCCTCCACTTT. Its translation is CASSSGTGGDNSPLHF.

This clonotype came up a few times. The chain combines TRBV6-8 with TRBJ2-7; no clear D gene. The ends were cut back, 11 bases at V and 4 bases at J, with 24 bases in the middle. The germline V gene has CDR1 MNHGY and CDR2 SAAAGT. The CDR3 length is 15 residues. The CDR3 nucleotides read TGTGCCCGCAACCGGAGACCCCCATCGACGTACGAGCAGTACTTC. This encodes CARNRRPPSTYEQYF.

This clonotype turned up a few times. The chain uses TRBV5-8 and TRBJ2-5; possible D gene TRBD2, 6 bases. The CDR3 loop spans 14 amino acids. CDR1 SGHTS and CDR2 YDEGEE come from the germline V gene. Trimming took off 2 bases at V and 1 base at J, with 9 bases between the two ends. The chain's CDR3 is CASSLLAVQETQYF. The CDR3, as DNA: TGTGCCAGCAGCTTATTAGCGGTCCAAGAGACCCAGTACTTC.